These T cell receptor beta chains were read from a single sample in a study of blood T cell repertoires in COVID-19. Using immunoSEQ multiplex PCR, the repertoire was profiled, and TCRdb retains in-frame clones only, with some absent. Among roughly 150,000 clones listed, 84% were seen once. Sequencing used PBMCs or T cells enriched from blood (not recorded which). All receptors come from a woman under 30 who had been exposed to COVID-19. Both conserved end residues are part of each CDR3. Each record gives: clone size, D gene, J gene, V gene, CDR3 protein, CDR3 DNA. A D gene is named only where the DNA matches it firmly. Some rows mark clone size as missing; the rest say once, few, many or name a class of expanded clone.

size: -
D: -
J: TRBJ1-1
V: TRBV12-3/TRBV12-4
CDR3: CASSPTGNTEAFF
DNA: TGTGCCAGCAGCCCCACAGGGAACACTGAAGCTTTCTTT

size: -
D: TRBD2
J: TRBJ2-1
V: TRBV27
CDR3: CASSFKSGGTNEQFF
DNA: TGTGCCAGCAGCTTCAAATCCGGGGGGACCAATGAGCAGTTCTTC

size: once
D: -
J: TRBJ1-3
V: TRBV28
CDR3: CASSLYQGTAGNTIYF
DNA: TGTGCCAGCAGTTTATATCAGGGGACCGCTGGAAACACCATATATTTT

size: -
D: TRBD1
J: TRBJ2-3
V: TRBV7-8
CDR3: CASSLAPGTVSTDTQYF
DNA: TGTGCCAGCAGCTTAGCTCCGGGGACAGTAAGCACAGATACGCAGTATTTT

size: -
D: -
J: TRBJ2-1
V: TRBV6-5
CDR3: CASSYRSASIYNEQFF
DNA: TGTGCCAGCAGTTACAGGAGCGCTTCCATCTACAATGAGCAGTTCTTC

size: -
D: -
J: TRBJ2-7
V: TRBV18
CDR3: CASSPGGSLLYEQYF
DNA: TGTGCCAGCTCACCCGGGGGTTCCCTCCTCTACGAGCAGTACTTC

size: -
D: -
J: TRBJ1-4
V: TRBV29-1
CDR3: CSVEPWGETNEKLFF
DNA: TGCAGCGTTGAACCGTGGGGGGAAACTAATGAAAAACTGTTTTTT

size: once
D: TRBD1
J: TRBJ1-6
V: TRBV9
CDR3: CASSPAPRGSYNSPLHF
DNA: TGTGCCAGCAGCCCCGCCCCCAGGGGGTCCTATAATTCACCCCTCCACTTT

size: -
D: TRBD2
J: TRBJ2-3
V: TRBV7-3
CDR3: CASSRTGGRADTQYF
DNA: TGTGCCAGCAGCCGCACGGGCGGGAGGGCAGATACGCAGTATTTT

size: -
D: TRBD1
J: TRBJ1-2
V: TRBV5-4
CDR3: CASSLDRGSGYTF
DNA: TGTGCCAGCAGCTTGGACAGGGGTTCTGGCTACACCTTC

size: once
D: TRBD1
J: TRBJ1-5
V: TRBV19
CDR3: CASSMEDRVGPQHF
DNA: TGTGCCAGTAGTATGGAGGACAGGGTCGGGCCCCAGCATTTT

size: -
D: -
J: TRBJ1-5
V: TRBV6-5
CDR3: CASSRTGYSNQPQHF
DNA: TGTGCCAGCAGCCGTACAGGGTATAGCAATCAGCCCCAGCATTTT

size: -
D: -
J: TRBJ1-1
V: TRBV3-1/TRBV3-2
CDR3: CASSQARGFVNTEAFF
DNA: TGTGCCAGCAGCCAAGCCCGGGGTTTCGTGAACACTGAAGCTTTCTTT

size: -
D: -
J: TRBJ1-1
V: TRBV29-1
CDR3: CSVGPTEAFF
DNA: TGCAGCGTTGGTCCGACTGAAGCTTTCTTT

size: -
D: -
J: TRBJ1-5
V: TRBV2
CDR3: CASSVLGLNQPQHF
DNA: TGTGCCAGCAGTGTTTTGGGGCTCAATCAGCCCCAGCATTTT

size: -
D: TRBD2
J: TRBJ2-2
V: TRBV19
CDR3: CATFGAGGLTGELFF
DNA: TGTGCCACCTTCGGGGCGGGAGGTCTTACCGGGGAGCTGTTTTTT

size: -
D: TRBD2
J: TRBJ2-1
V: TRBV29-1
CDR3: CSVKERGNSYNEQFF
DNA: TGCAGCGTTAAAGAGCGGGGGAACTCCTACAATGAGCAGTTCTTC

size: -
D: -
J: TRBJ1-1
V: TRBV12-3/TRBV12-4
CDR3: CASSVQINTEAFF
DNA: TGTGCCAGCAGTGTACAGATCAACACTGAAGCTTTCTTT

size: -
D: -
J: TRBJ1-3
V: TRBV4-1
CDR3: CASSQGVVWGNTIYF
DNA: TGCGCCAGCAGCCAAGGAGTAGTGTGGGGAAACACCATATATTTT

size: -
D: -
J: TRBJ1-1
V: TRBV5-6
CDR3: CASSFLQSSEAFF
DNA: TGTGCCAGCAGCTTTTTACAAAGTTCTGAAGCTTTCTTT

size: -
D: -
J: TRBJ1-2
V: TRBV28
CDR3: CASSPDRISGYTF
DNA: TGTGCCAGCAGTCCGGACAGAATTAGTGGCTACACCTTC

size: -
D: TRBD1
J: TRBJ1-6
V: TRBV27
CDR3: CASGGTGGGTLHF
DNA: TGTGCCAGCGGGGGAACAGGGGGCGGAACCCTCCACTTT

size: -
D: -
J: TRBJ2-1
V: TRBV5-1
CDR3: CASRSSSYNEQFF
DNA: TGCGCCAGCCGTTCGAGCTCCTACAATGAGCAGTTCTTC

size: -
D: -
J: TRBJ2-2
V: TRBV6-4
CDR3: CARLNRTGGGELFF
DNA: TGTGCCAGGTTGAACAGAACCGGGGGCGGGGAGCTGTTTTTT

size: -
D: TRBD2
J: TRBJ2-3
V: TRBV7-6
CDR3: CASSPLAGEGDTQYF
DNA: TGTGCCAGCAGTCCCCTAGCGGGAGAAGGAGATACGCAGTATTTT

size: -
D: -
J: TRBJ1-1
V: TRBV27
CDR3: CASSLARDTEAFF
DNA: TGTGCCAGCAGTCTCGCTCGGGACACTGAAGCTTTCTTT

size: once
D: -
J: TRBJ1-4
V: TRBV7-9
CDR3: CASSLSRNEKLFF
DNA: TGTGCCAGCAGCCTAAGCCGCAATGAAAAACTGTTTTTT

size: -
D: -
J: TRBJ1-3
V: TRBV4-2
CDR3: CASSQSGTSGNTIYF
DNA: TGTGCCAGCAGCCAAAGCGGAACGAGTGGAAACACCATATATTTT

size: -
D: TRBD2
J: TRBJ2-1
V: TRBV18
CDR3: CASSKLAGAADEQFF
DNA: TGTGCCAGCTCAAAACTAGCGGGAGCGGCCGATGAGCAGTTCTTC

size: -
D: -
J: TRBJ2-7
V: TRBV19
CDR3: CASSRLGEQYF
DNA: TGTGCCAGTAGTCGACTAGGCGAGCAGTACTTC

size: -
D: -
J: TRBJ2-7
V: TRBV11-2
CDR3: CASWGTASPYEQYF
DNA: TGTGCCTCCTGGGGGACTGCTTCTCCCTACGAGCAGTACTTC

size: -
D: TRBD2
J: TRBJ2-1
V: TRBV10-3
CDR3: CAISESWGTTNNEQFF
DNA: TGTGCCATCAGTGAGTCGTGGGGGACTACTAACAATGAGCAGTTCTTC

size: -
D: -
J: TRBJ2-1
V: TRBV12-3/TRBV12-4
CDR3: CASSLTSNEQFF
DNA: TGTGCCAGCAGTTTGACTAGCAATGAGCAGTTCTTC

size: -
D: -
J: TRBJ2-7
V: TRBV6-2/TRBV6-3
CDR3: CASSWPGETYEQYF
DNA: TGTGCCAGCAGCTGGCCCGGGGAGACCTACGAGCAGTACTTC

size: -
D: -
J: TRBJ2-3
V: TRBV9
CDR3: CASSGAGQNTDTQYF
DNA: TGTGCCAGCAGCGGAGCGGGACAAAACACAGATACGCAGTATTTT

size: -
D: -
J: TRBJ2-2
V: TRBV19
CDR3: CASSIGWGGPGELFF
DNA: TGTGCCAGTAGTATTGGATGGGGGGGCCCCGGGGAGCTGTTTTTT

size: -
D: -
J: TRBJ1-2
V: TRBV7-3
CDR3: CASRTVRANYGYTF
DNA: TGTGCCAGCCGGACAGTTCGAGCTAACTATGGCTACACCTTC

size: -
D: -
J: TRBJ1-5
V: TRBV12-3/TRBV12-4
CDR3: CASSLSGNQPQHF
DNA: TGTGCCAGCAGTTTAAGCGGGAATCAGCCCCAGCATTTT

size: -
D: -
J: TRBJ1-6
V: TRBV7-9
CDR3: CASSSWTGWQVSPLHF
DNA: TGTGCCAGCAGCTCCTGGACTGGCTGGCAGGTCTCACCCCTCCACTTT

size: -
D: TRBD2
J: TRBJ2-1
V: TRBV9
CDR3: CASSVVPLAGIGEQFF
DNA: TGTGCCAGCAGCGTAGTCCCCCTAGCGGGTATAGGAGAGCAGTTCTTC

size: few
D: -
J: TRBJ1-1
V: TRBV6-2/TRBV6-3
CDR3: CASSQWASEAFF
DNA: TGTGCCAGCAGCCAGTGGGCCTCAGAAGCTTTCTTT

size: -
D: -
J: TRBJ1-1
V: TRBV18
CDR3: CASSPFGQATVYEDDFF
DNA: TGTGCCAGCTCACCATTCGGGCAGGCGACAGTCTATGAAGATGATTTCTTT

size: -
D: TRBD1
J: TRBJ1-5
V: TRBV19
CDR3: CASTLDRGDQPQHF
DNA: TGTGCCAGTACTCTGGACAGGGGGGATCAGCCCCAGCATTTT

size: -
D: -
J: TRBJ1-1
V: TRBV5-1
CDR3: CASSLTPGLRDTEAFF
DNA: TGCGCCAGCAGCTTAACACCGGGACTTAGAGACACTGAAGCTTTCTTT

size: -
D: TRBD2
J: TRBJ2-5
V: TRBV7-7
CDR3: CASSLGTIRSQETQYF
DNA: TGTGCCAGCAGCCTCGGGACTATCCGGAGTCAAGAGACCCAGTACTTC

size: few
D: -
J: TRBJ1-6
V: TRBV12-3/TRBV12-4
CDR3: CASSLIDSPLHF
DNA: TGTGCCAGCAGTTTAATCGATTCACCCCTCCACTTT

size: -
D: -
J: TRBJ2-1
V: TRBV7-2
CDR3: CASSLGLIRGLNEQFF
DNA: TGTGCCAGCAGCTTAGGTTTAATCAGGGGTCTTAATGAGCAGTTCTTC

size: -
D: TRBD1
J: TRBJ1-2
V: TRBV5-1
CDR3: CASSARTGDSIYGYTF
DNA: TGCGCCAGCAGCGCAAGGACAGGGGATAGTATCTATGGCTACACCTTC

size: -
D: -
J: TRBJ1-1
V: TRBV9
CDR3: CASGGDLNTEAFF
DNA: TGTGCCAGCGGGGGGGATCTGAACACTGAAGCTTTCTTT

size: -
D: TRBD1
J: TRBJ1-5
V: TRBV11-2
CDR3: CASSLAWTGDHKPQHF
DNA: TGTGCCAGCAGCTTAGCGTGGACAGGTGATCATAAGCCCCAGCATTTT

size: many
D: TRBD1
J: TRBJ1-2
V: TRBV19
CDR3: CASSGQGARYGYTF
DNA: TGTGCCAGTAGTGGACAGGGGGCAAGATATGGCTACACCTTC

size: -
D: TRBD1
J: TRBJ1-6
V: TRBV15
CDR3: CATSRDWDSNSPLHF
DNA: TGTGCCACCAGCAGGGACTGGGACAGTAATTCACCCCTCCACTTT

size: -
D: -
J: TRBJ1-5
V: TRBV2
CDR3: CASSGAGRQHF
DNA: TGTGCCAGCAGTGGTGCAGGGCGTCAGCATTTT

size: once
D: TRBD1
J: TRBJ2-1
V: TRBV7-2
CDR3: CASSSHRGRLGNEQFF
DNA: TGTGCCAGCAGCTCCCACAGGGGGAGACTGGGGAATGAGCAGTTCTTC

size: -
D: -
J: TRBJ2-5
V: TRBV5-4
CDR3: CASSTRTEPETQYF
DNA: TGTGCCAGCAGCACCCGGACAGAGCCAGAGACCCAGTACTTC

size: -
D: -
J: TRBJ1-5
V: TRBV18
CDR3: CASSPVSRGNQPQHF
DNA: TGTGCCAGCTCACCAGTCTCCAGGGGCAATCAGCCCCAGCATTTT

size: -
D: TRBD2
J: TRBJ2-1
V: TRBV30
CDR3: CAWSVGLAGVNEQFF
DNA: TGTGCCTGGAGTGTTGGTCTAGCGGGAGTGAATGAGCAGTTCTTC